This is a list of T cell receptor beta chains from one sample in a study of CD8 T cells in Susac syndrome. TCRdb re-analysed the immunoSEQ multiplex PCR reads in MiXCR, keeping a single row per CDR3 protein. The profile shows 150,000 to 200,000 distinct CDR3 sequences, roughly 94% of them singletons. The specimen was CD4+ T cells from PBMCs. These TCRs come from a human donor in good health. Both conserved end residues are part of each CDR3. Each record gives: clone size, J gene, D gene, V gene, CDR3 protein, CDR3 DNA. D genes are given only for firm matches. Expanded clones are given a class, and other clones once, few, many or no size at all.

size: -; J: TRBJ2-6; D: TRBD2; V: TRBV3-1; CDR3: CASSGTSATGANVLTF; DNA: TGTGCCAGTTCCGGGACTAGCGCCACTGGGGCCAACGTCCTGACTTTC
size: -; J: TRBJ2-3; D: TRBD1; V: TRBV4-3; CDR3: CASSQGGQGDADTQYF; DNA: TGCGCCAGCAGCCAAGGGGGACAGGGGGACGCAGATACGCAGTATTTT
size: -; J: TRBJ2-7; D: -; V: TRBV7-2; CDR3: CASSLSPGAGYYEQYF; DNA: TGTGCCAGCAGCTTATCCCCAGGGGCCGGCTACTACGAGCAGTACTTC
size: once; J: TRBJ2-1; D: TRBD2; V: TRBV4-2; CDR3: CASSPSGSFDEQFF; DNA: TGTGCCAGCAGCCCTAGCGGGAGTTTCGATGAGCAGTTCTTC
size: -; J: TRBJ2-5; D: -; V: TRBV2; CDR3: CASTEYQETQYF; DNA: TGTGCCAGCACAGAGTACCAAGAGACCCAGTACTTC
size: -; J: TRBJ2-1; D: TRBD1; V: TRBV29-1; CDR3: CSACGRRGQADEQFF; DNA: TGCAGCGCCTGCGGGCGCAGGGGGCAAGCCGATGAGCAGTTCTTC
size: -; J: TRBJ1-1; D: -; V: TRBV29-1; CDR3: CSVFRGNTEAFF; DNA: TGCAGCGTGTTTCGGGGGAACACTGAAGCTTTCTTT
size: few; J: TRBJ2-5; D: -; V: TRBV19; CDR3: CASSRLQETQYF; DNA: TGTGCCAGTAGTAGACTCCAAGAGACCCAGTACTTC
size: -; J: TRBJ2-7; D: -; V: TRBV4-3; CDR3: CASSKGRTYEQYF; DNA: TGCGCCAGCAGCAAGGGACGGACCTACGAGCAGTACTTC
size: -; J: TRBJ2-5; D: -; V: TRBV20-1; CDR3: CSATPPSGQETQYF; DNA: TGCAGTGCTACCCCCCCGAGCGGACAAGAGACCCAGTACTTC
size: -; J: TRBJ2-1; D: TRBD2; V: TRBV7-9; CDR3: CASSLGTSGRIEQFF; DNA: TGTGCCAGCAGCTTAGGGACTAGCGGGAGGATTGAGCAGTTCTTC
size: -; J: TRBJ2-6; D: -; V: TRBV30; CDR3: CAWSGRLSGANVLTF; DNA: TGTGCCTGGTCGGGACGTCTCTCTGGGGCCAACGTCCTGACTTTC
size: -; J: TRBJ1-2; D: -; V: TRBV19; CDR3: CASSIDRGDGYTF; DNA: TGTGCCAGTAGTATAGACAGGGGTGATGGCTACACCTTC
size: -; J: TRBJ2-7; D: -; V: TRBV29-1; CDR3: CSVVKAGGSYEQYF; DNA: TGCAGCGTTGTTAAGGCAGGGGGGTCCTACGAGCAGTACTTC
size: -; J: TRBJ1-2; D: -; V: TRBV3-1; CDR3: CASSQVRGFLYGYTF; DNA: TGTGCCAGCAGCCAAGTACGGGGGTTCCTCTATGGCTACACCTTC
size: -; J: TRBJ2-1; D: TRBD2; V: TRBV20-1; CDR3: CSARDRLAGRDEQFF; DNA: TGCAGTGCTAGAGATAGACTAGCGGGAAGGGATGAGCAGTTCTTC
size: once; J: TRBJ2-5; D: -; V: TRBV6-5; CDR3: CASSYGGQETQYF; DNA: TGTGCCAGCAGTTACGGGGGACAAGAGACCCAGTACTTC
size: -; J: TRBJ2-1; D: -; V: TRBV18; CDR3: CASSLGTGNEQFF; DNA: TGTGCCAGCTCACTTGGGACCGGGAATGAGCAGTTCTTC
size: -; J: TRBJ2-5; D: -; V: TRBV6-2/TRBV6-3; CDR3: CASSYTGTYQETQYF; DNA: TGTGCCAGCAGCTACACCGGGACTTATCAAGAGACCCAGTACTTC
size: -; J: TRBJ2-7; D: -; V: TRBV4-3; CDR3: CASSQAVKGSYEQYF; DNA: TGCGCCAGCAGCCAAGCCGTTAAGGGCTCCTACGAGCAGTACTTC
size: -; J: TRBJ2-1; D: -; V: TRBV12-3/TRBV12-4; CDR3: CASTSGKAGSYNEQFF; DNA: TGTGCCAGCACCTCGGGGAAAGCGGGCTCCTACAATGAGCAGTTCTTC
size: -; J: TRBJ2-2; D: -; V: TRBV5-4; CDR3: CASAQGFGDFGELFF; DNA: TGTGCCAGCGCACAGGGGTTTGGGGACTTCGGGGAGCTGTTTTTT
size: -; J: TRBJ2-7; D: TRBD2; V: TRBV20-1; CDR3: CSARSRTSGRASYEQYF; DNA: TGCAGTGCTAGAAGTAGGACTAGCGGGAGGGCTTCCTACGAGCAGTACTTC
size: -; J: TRBJ1-4; D: -; V: TRBV7-9; CDR3: CASSLGESNEKLFF; DNA: TGTGCCAGCAGCTTAGGGGAGAGTAATGAAAAACTGTTTTTT
size: -; J: TRBJ1-1; D: -; V: TRBV7-3; CDR3: CASSSGTGTEAFF; DNA: TGTGCCAGCAGCTCCGGGACCGGCACTGAAGCTTTCTTT
size: -; J: TRBJ2-3; D: -; V: TRBV3-1; CDR3: CASSQGGTDTQYF; DNA: TGTGCCAGCAGCCAGGGGGGCACAGATACGCAGTATTTT
size: -; J: TRBJ1-5; D: -; V: TRBV19; CDR3: CASSNRPFNQPQHF; DNA: TGTGCCAGTAGTAACAGGCCTTTCAATCAGCCCCAGCATTTT
size: -; J: TRBJ2-7; D: TRBD1; V: TRBV9; CDR3: CASSERDRGYDEQYF; DNA: TGTGCCAGCAGCGAGCGGGACAGGGGCTACGACGAGCAGTACTTC
size: -; J: TRBJ1-2; D: -; V: TRBV6-5; CDR3: CASSYRQGKNYGYTF; DNA: TGTGCCAGCAGTTACAGGCAGGGCAAAAACTATGGCTACACCTTC
size: -; J: TRBJ2-3; D: -; V: TRBV9; CDR3: CASSVGDGRTDTQYF; DNA: TGTGCCAGCAGCGTAGGAGACGGGCGCACAGATACGCAGTATTTT
size: -; J: TRBJ2-5; D: TRBD2; V: TRBV20-1; CDR3: CSARELAGVQETQYF; DNA: TGCAGTGCTAGGGAACTAGCGGGAGTCCAAGAGACCCAGTACTTC
size: -; J: TRBJ2-2; D: -; V: TRBV13; CDR3: CASTRVPGELFF; DNA: TGTGCCAGCACACGGGTCCCCGGGGAGCTGTTTTTT
size: once; J: TRBJ2-7; D: -; V: TRBV11-2; CDR3: CASSLMDTSYEQYF; DNA: TGTGCCAGCAGCTTGATGGACACTTCCTACGAGCAGTACTTC
size: -; J: TRBJ1-5; D: -; V: TRBV6-6; CDR3: CASGTSNQPQHF; DNA: TGTGCCAGCGGGACGTCAAATCAGCCCCAGCATTTT
size: -; J: TRBJ2-7; D: TRBD2; V: TRBV5-1; CDR3: CASSPGLTTHYEQYF; DNA: TGCGCCAGCAGCCCGGGACTAACAACGCACTACGAGCAGTACTTC
size: -; J: TRBJ2-1; D: -; V: TRBV29-1; CDR3: CSVLPGVSSYNEQFF; DNA: TGCAGCGTACTGCCGGGGGTCAGCTCCTACAATGAGCAGTTCTTC
size: -; J: TRBJ2-3; D: TRBD1; V: TRBV28; CDR3: CASKPGQGTDTQYF; DNA: TGTGCCAGCAAACCGGGACAGGGCACAGATACGCAGTATTTT
size: once; J: TRBJ2-1; D: -; V: TRBV20-1; CDR3: CSANSGVSEQFF; DNA: TGCAGTGCTAATAGCGGAGTCTCGGAGCAGTTCTTC
size: -; J: TRBJ2-2; D: -; V: TRBV3-1; CDR3: CASSQGRGGELFF; DNA: TGTGCCAGCAGCCAAGGGCGAGGCGGGGAGCTGTTTTTT
size: -; J: TRBJ1-2; D: TRBD1; V: TRBV29-1; CDR3: CSASSRDRGSPYGYTF; DNA: TGCAGCGCAAGTTCCCGGGACAGGGGGTCGCCCTATGGCTACACCTTC
size: -; J: TRBJ2-1; D: -; V: TRBV29-1; CDR3: CSAKTPVTEQFF; DNA: TGCAGCGCTAAAACCCCCGTTACTGAGCAGTTCTTC
size: -; J: TRBJ2-1; D: -; V: TRBV20-1; CDR3: CSASLGLMKNEQFF; DNA: TGCAGTGCTTCCCTGGGACTCATGAAGAATGAGCAGTTCTTC
size: -; J: TRBJ2-7; D: -; V: TRBV7-3; CDR3: CASSFRRGLSYEQYF; DNA: TGTGCCAGCAGCTTCCGGAGAGGCCTCTCCTACGAGCAGTACTTC
size: -; J: TRBJ2-1; D: -; V: TRBV20-1; CDR3: CSARGPNHNEQFF; DNA: TGCAGTGCTAGAGGCCCTAACCACAATGAGCAGTTCTTC
size: -; J: TRBJ1-5; D: -; V: TRBV20-1; CDR3: CSARLSNQPQHF; DNA: TGCAGTGCTAGACTGAGCAATCAGCCCCAGCATTTT
size: -; J: TRBJ2-7; D: -; V: TRBV30; CDR3: CAWSESSYEQYF; DNA: TGTGCCTGGAGTGAAAGCTCCTACGAGCAGTACTTC
size: -; J: TRBJ2-2; D: -; V: TRBV5-1; CDR3: CASSLGLGGTGELFF; DNA: TGCGCCAGCAGCTTGGGGCTAGGCGGCACCGGGGAGCTGTTTTTT
size: -; J: TRBJ1-2; D: TRBD1; V: TRBV3-1; CDR3: CASSRQLTGFDGYTF; DNA: TGTGCCAGCAGCCGACAACTGACAGGGTTTGATGGCTACACCTTC
size: -; J: TRBJ1-2; D: -; V: TRBV19; CDR3: CASSSGTRNGGYTF; DNA: TGTGCCAGTAGTTCCGGGACACGAAACGGTGGCTACACCTTC
size: -; J: TRBJ1-5; D: -; V: TRBV3-1; CDR3: CASSQDSRGMQPQHF; DNA: TGTGCCAGCAGCCAAGATTCTAGGGGAATGCAGCCCCAGCATTTT
size: -; J: TRBJ2-2; D: -; V: TRBV20-1; CDR3: CSAPGMAGELFF; DNA: TGCAGTGCTCCCGGTATGGCCGGGGAGCTGTTTTTT
size: -; J: TRBJ2-4; D: -; V: TRBV12-3/TRBV12-4; CDR3: CASKQAKNIQYF; DNA: TGTGCCAGCAAACAGGCCAAAAACATTCAGTACTTC
size: -; J: TRBJ2-5; D: TRBD1; V: TRBV28; CDR3: CASSIGTGAPETQYF; DNA: TGTGCCAGCAGTATTGGGACAGGGGCCCCGGAGACCCAGTACTTC
size: -; J: TRBJ2-4; D: TRBD2; V: TRBV14; CDR3: CASSQRTSLNIQYF; DNA: TGTGCCAGCAGCCAGCGGACTAGTCTTAACATTCAGTACTTC
size: -; J: TRBJ2-3; D: -; V: TRBV20-1; CDR3: CSAISGSGRASTDTQYF; DNA: TGCAGTGCTATATCGGGGAGTGGAAGGGCTAGCACAGATACGCAGTATTTT
size: -; J: TRBJ2-3; D: -; V: TRBV6-5; CDR3: CASSYTGTRSTDTQYF; DNA: TGTGCCAGCAGTTACACAGGGACGAGGAGCACAGATACGCAGTATTTT
size: -; J: TRBJ2-7; D: -; V: TRBV20-1; CDR3: CSARGAGFHEQYF; DNA: TGCAGTGCTAGAGGGGCAGGGTTCCACGAGCAGTACTTC